What follows are 17 T cell receptor beta chains derived from one specimen sequenced in a study of blood T cell repertoires in COVID-19. Some clones are missing from TCRdb's copy, which holds only in-frame ones; the method was immunoSEQ multiplex PCR. Among under 250,000 clones listed, about 90% were seen once. The sample taken for sequencing was peripheral blood. The receptors were gathered from an older man with acute or convalescent COVID-19.

The CDR3 nucleotides are TGTGCCGTGGGGGCTAGCGGGATCGAACAGGCTCCGTATTTT. Translating gives CAVGASGIEQAPYF. This chain uses TRBV10-3 with TRBJ2-3, with TRBD2 matching over 9 bases. Germline CDR1 reads ENHRY; CDR2 reads SYGVKD. The CDR3 is 14 residues long. Trimming removed 11 bases from V and 14 bases from J; junction bases left unmatched: 20.

V usage is TRBV7-2 and J usage is TRBJ2-5; 9 nucleotides align to TRBD2. The germline gives CDR1 SGHTA, CDR2 FQGNSA. This CDR3 is built from 16 residues. J gave up 1 base and V 2 bases, and 5 bases lay outside the gene matches. CDR3 residues: CASSLMASGIQETQYF. The CDR3 nucleotides read TGTGCCAGCAGCTTAATGGCTAGCGGGATCCAAGAGACCCAGTACTTC. Full variable domain (rest looked up from reference TRBV7-2 and TRBJ2-5): GAGVSQSPSNKVTEKGKDVELRCDPISGHTALYWYRQSLGQGLEFLIYFQGNSAPDKSGLPSDRFSAERTGGSVSTLTIQRTQQEDSAVYLCASSLMASGIQETQYFGPGTRLLVL.

The chain links TRBV3-1 (or the pseudogene TRBV3-2) to TRBJ2-3; 10 positions agree with TRBD2. Unmatched junction bases numbered 2, after V lost 3 bases and J lost 2 bases. In germline, CDR1 is LGHDT, CDR2 YNNKEL (reference sequence). This CDR3 has 15 residues. Here the CDR3 reads CASSHTSGDTDTQYF. The CDR3 nucleotides are TGTGCCAGCAGCCATACTAGCGGGGACACAGATACGCAGTATTTT.

The chain couples TRBV15 to TRBJ1-2; weak D call: TRBD1 (6 bases). This CDR3 contains 15 residues. The V end lost 0 bases, the J end lost 6 bases, and 14 bases lay between the germline ends. CDR1 is LNHNV, CDR2 YYDKDF, per germline (reference sequence). The CDR3 protein is CATSREVQGVNGYTF. The DNA for the CDR3 is TGTGCCACCAGCAGAGAGGTACAGGGAGTGAATGGCTACACCTTC.

The chain uses TRBV11-2 and TRBJ1-1, with no clear D. This CDR3 is 14 amino acids long. Per germline, CDR1 SGHAT and CDR2 FQNNGV. V lost 0 bases and J 0 bases, leaving 5 bases between the germline ends. The CDR3 DNA reads as TGTGCCAGCAGCTTAGAATACATGAACACTGAAGCTTTCTTT. Its translation: CASSLEYMNTEAFF.

This sequence joins TRBV7-9 and TRBJ1-5, with 11 bases that match TRBD1. The trim removed 1 base at V and 7 bases at J, leaving 3 bases unmatched. CDR1 and CDR2 from the germline V gene are SEHNR and FQNEAQ (reference sequence). This CDR3 spans 15 amino acids. CDR3 bases: TGTGCCAGCAGCTTAGTGGGACAGGGGGACCAGCCCCAGCATTTT. Its translation: CASSLVGQGDQPQHF.

As concerns this clone: An end of the junction does not agree with germline; a read error may underlie this. The gene calls are TRBV5-6 and TRBJ2-7; TRBD1 agrees at 11 bases. The CDR3 is 14 amino acids. Germline-derived CDR1 and CDR2 are SGHDT and YYEEEE. The CDR3 DNA follows: TGTGCCAGCAGCTTGATTAGGGACAGGGGGGTCAAGCACTTC. This sequence encodes CASSLIRDRGVKHF.

The chain is built from TRBV27 and TRBJ2-7, with D perhaps matching TRBD1 (5 bases). CDR3 length: 13 residues. Deletions cut 2 bases from V and 2 bases from J, with 7 bases between. Germline values: CDR1 MNHEY, CDR2 SMNVEV (reference sequence). CDR3 sequence reads: CASSLRQTYEQYF. Written as DNA, the CDR3 is TGTGCCAGCAGTTTACGACAGACCTACGAGCAGTACTTC.

V is TRBV5-1 and J is TRBJ1-4, with TRBD1 matching 7 bases. The germline V gene encodes CDR1 SGHRS and CDR2 YFSETQ. Trimming cost V 3 bases and J 12 bases; bases outside gene matches: 5. The CDR3 extends over 12 amino acids. The CDR3: CASSSRQGELFF. CDR3 bases: TGCGCCAGCAGCTCGCGACAGGGAGAACTGTTTTTT. Supplemented by reference TRBV5-1 and TRBJ1-4, the full variable domain reads KAGVTQTPRYLIKTRGQQVTLSCSPISGHRSVSWYQQTPGQGLQFLFEYFSETQRNKGNFPGRFSGRQFSNSRSEMNVSTLELGDSALYLCASSSRQGELFFGSGTQLSVL.

The rearrangement joins TRBV7-9 to TRBJ2-7, with D maybe TRBD2 (6 bases). Looked up from germline, CDR1 is SEHNR and CDR2 is FQNEAQ (reference sequence). Trimming removed 5 bases from V and 3 bases from J, with 14 bases in between. This CDR3 contains 14 residues. The CDR3: CASSARGSNYEQYF. For the CDR3, the DNA is TGTGCCAGCAGCGCCCGGGGGAGCAACTACGAGCAGTACTTC. Full variable domain (missing parts from reference TRBV7-9 and TRBJ2-7): DTGVSQNPRHKITKRGQNVTFRCDPISEHNRLYWYRQTLGQGPEFLTYFQNEAQLEKSRLLSDRFSAERPKGSFSTLEIQRTEQGDSAMYLCASSARGSNYEQYFGPGTRLTVT.

The chain joins TRBV7-7 to TRBJ2-5; D may be TRBD2 (5 bases). V dropped 5 bases and J dropped 0 bases, with 7 bases sitting between them. CDR1 and CDR2 from the germline V gene are SSHAT and FNYEAQ (reference sequence). This CDR3 comprises 13 residues. CDR3 in DNA: TGTGCCAGCAGCCCGGGGTACCAAGAGACCCAGTACTTC. Protein sequence: CASSPGYQETQYF.

The chain is built from TRBV6-1 and TRBJ1-5; TRBD1 matches at 7 bases. Germline lookup yields CDR1 MNHNS and CDR2 SASEGT. V dropped 3 bases and J dropped 6; count of bases not matched to a gene: 5. The CDR3 extends over 14 amino acids. The CDR3 loop is CASSEARGVQPQHF. In DNA, the CDR3 is TGTGCCAGCAGTGAGGCCAGGGGGGTTCAGCCCCAGCATTTT.

The rearrangement links TRBV9 to TRBJ1-1; 10 nucleotides align to TRBD1. Germline CDR1 reads SGDLS; CDR2 reads YYNGEE. The V segment lost 4 bases and the J segment 5 bases; nucleotides outside the gene matches: 8. The CDR3 spans 15 residues. The CDR3 is CASSHGTGAGTEAFF. CDR3 bases: TGTGCCAGCAGCCACGGGACAGGGGCGGGAACTGAAGCTTTCTTT.

The V gene is TRBV6-5, the J gene TRBJ2-2; unclear D gene. Germline CDR1 is MNHEY and CDR2 is SVGAGI. V lost 5 bases, J lost 3 bases, and 7 bases lay in between. The CDR3 is made up of 13 amino acids. CDR3 region: CASSHRDTGELFF. The CDR3 coding sequence is TGTGCCAGCAGTCATCGGGACACCGGGGAGCTGTTTTTT.

This chain uses TRBV27 with TRBJ1-2, with TRBD1 identical over 10 bases. The CDR3 is made up of 13 amino acids. Per the germline V gene, CDR1 is MNHEY and CDR2 is SMNVEV (reference sequence). After removal of 3 bases from V and 7 bases from J, the junction contained 2 bases not matched to a gene. This chain's CDR3 is CASSLGQGFGYTF. DNA for the CDR3: TGTGCCAGCAGTTTGGGACAGGGGTTTGGCTACACCTTC.

The chain uses TRBV19 and TRBJ1-6; 9 nucleotides line up with TRBD1. There are 15 residues in the CDR3. Germline V CDR1 and CDR2: LNHDA, SQIVND (reference sequence). V lost 3 bases, J lost 9 bases, and 6 bases stayed unmatched. The CDR3 region is CASSMGDRDGSPLHF. As DNA, the CDR3 is TGTGCCAGTAGTATGGGGGACAGGGACGGTTCACCCCTCCACTTT.

The rearrangement links TRBV3-1 (or the pseudogene TRBV3-2) to TRBJ2-1; 11 nucleotides agree with TRBD1. V lost 5 bases to trimming and J lost 0 bases; unmatched junction nucleotides: 9. Germline CDR1 is LGHDT and CDR2 is YNNKEL (reference sequence). There are 18 residues in the CDR3. CDR3 residues: CASSKGTGGFSSYNEQFF. CDR3 sequence (DNA): TGTGCCAGCAGCAAGGGGACAGGGGGTTTTAGCTCCTACAATGAGCAGTTCTTC.